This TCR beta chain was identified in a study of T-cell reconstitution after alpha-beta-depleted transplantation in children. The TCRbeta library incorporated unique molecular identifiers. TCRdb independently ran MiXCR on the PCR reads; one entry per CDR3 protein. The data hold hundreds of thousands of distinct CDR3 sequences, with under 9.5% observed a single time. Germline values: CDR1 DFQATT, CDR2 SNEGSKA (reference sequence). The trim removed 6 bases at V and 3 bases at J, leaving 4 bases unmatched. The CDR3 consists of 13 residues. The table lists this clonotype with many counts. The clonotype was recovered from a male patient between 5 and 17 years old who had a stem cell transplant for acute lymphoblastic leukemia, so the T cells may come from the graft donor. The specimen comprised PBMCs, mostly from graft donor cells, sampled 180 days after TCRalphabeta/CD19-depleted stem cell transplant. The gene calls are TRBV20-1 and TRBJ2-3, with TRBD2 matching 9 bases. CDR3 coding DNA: TGCAGTGCCATGAGCGGGAGGACAGATACGCAGTATTTT. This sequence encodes CSAMSGRTDTQYF.